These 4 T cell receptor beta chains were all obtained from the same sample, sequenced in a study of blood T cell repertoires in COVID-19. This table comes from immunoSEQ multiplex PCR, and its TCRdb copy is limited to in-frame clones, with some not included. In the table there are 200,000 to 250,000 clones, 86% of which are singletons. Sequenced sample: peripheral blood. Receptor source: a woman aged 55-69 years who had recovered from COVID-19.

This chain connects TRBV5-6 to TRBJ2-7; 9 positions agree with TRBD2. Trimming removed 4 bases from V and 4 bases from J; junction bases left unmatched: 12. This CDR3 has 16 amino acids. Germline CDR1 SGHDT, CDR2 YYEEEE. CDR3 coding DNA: TGTGCCAGCAGCCTACGAGCGGGGGGCTCCTCATACGAGCAGTACTTC. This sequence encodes CASSLRAGGSSYEQYF.

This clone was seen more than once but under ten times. CDR3 loop: CASSLDGGGQPQHF. DNA for the CDR3: TGTGCCAGCAGCCTCGACGGGGGGGGCCAGCCCCAGCATTTT. The chain links TRBV7-9 to TRBJ1-5; TRBD1 is a possible D gene (6 bases). The CDR3 consists of 14 residues. The V gene's germline CDR1 is SEHNR and CDR2 FQNEAQ (reference sequence). The V end lost 5 bases, the J end lost 7 bases, and 15 bases lay between the germline ends.

CDR3 in DNA: TGCGCCAGCAGCCCCGGGACTAGCGGGGTAAATGAGCAGTTCTTC. Protein: CASSPGTSGVNEQFF. The rearrangement uses TRBV5-1 and TRBJ2-1, with 13 bases identical to TRBD2. V lost 4 bases, J lost 7 bases, and 5 bases stayed unmatched. The CDR3 loop spans 15 amino acids. CDR1 and CDR2 (germline): SGHRS, YFSETQ.

The CDR3 DNA reads TGTGCCAGTGCGGCCCACTCTCAAGAGACCCAGTACTTC. This sequence encodes CASAAHSQETQYF. The V and J genes are TRBV19 and TRBJ2-5; D unresolved. Trimming left V 8 bases short and J 2 bases short, with 12 bases between. This CDR3 is built from 13 residues. Germline-derived CDR1 and CDR2 are LNHDA and SQIVND (reference sequence). The complete variable domain, with remaining parts taken from reference TRBV19 and TRBJ2-5, reads DGGITQSPKYLFRKEGQNVTLSCEQNLNHDAMYWYRQDPGQGLRLIYYSQIVNDFQKGDIAEGYSVSREKKESFPLTVTSAQKNPTAFYLCASAAHSQETQYFGPGTRLLVL.